This paragraph covers one T cell receptor (beta chain) sequence. The data were taken from a study of cytomegalovirus exposure and HLA in healthy donors. Vbeta (60) and Jbeta (13) primers were used in the PCR. Here immunoSEQ multiplex PCR was the method, and the copy in TCRdb shows in-frame clones only, minus some. The sample has some 200,000 clones, 81% seen once. V was trimmed by 3 bases and J by 2 bases, leaving 8 bases between them. Germline V gene data show CDR1 as KGHSH and CDR2 as LQKENI. The CDR3 length is 13 residues. This TCR was sampled from a man aged 50-60 years in good health and CMV-seronegative. Sequenced sample: PBMCs. The gene calls are TRBV18 and TRBJ2-7; D gene ambiguous. The CDR3 reads CASSPQVPYEQYF. DNA for the CDR3: TGTGCCAGCTCACCTCAGGTACCCTACGAGCAGTACTTC. Filled out from reference TRBV18 and TRBJ2-7, the complete variable domain reads NAGVMQNPRHLVRRRGQEARLRCSPMKGHSHVYWYRQLPEEGLKFMVYLQKENIIDESGMPKERFSAEFPKEGPSILRIQQVVRGDSAAYFCASSPQVPYEQYFGPGTRLTVT.